This T cell receptor beta chain was captured in a study of long-term antiretroviral therapy in people with HIV. Study-wide results and limits: Transplant-donor-level diversity was not reached after ART, though diversity increased.

It was version v3.0 of the immunoSEQ assay that was run at survey level. Sequencing used immunoSEQ multiplex PCR; TCRdb keeps in-frame clones, though not all of them. The data hold approximately 25,000 clones, with roughly 85% observed a single time. Comments on this clone: Its specificity is unknown.

V gave up 6 bases and J gave up 1 base; unmatched junction bases: 5. Germline V CDR1 and CDR2: SGHNT, YYREEE (reference sequence). The CDR3 loop spans 14 amino acids. The chain employs TRBV5-4 and TRBJ2-5; 8 nucleotides align to TRBD2. The TCR sequence derives from a woman in her thirties or forties with HIV. This specimen consisted of unsorted PBMCs, obtained 1.2 years after starting antiretroviral therapy. This CDR3 is CASMVAGIQETQYF. CDR3 sequence (DNA): TGTGCCAGCATGGTAGCGGGGATCCAAGAGACCCAGTACTTC.